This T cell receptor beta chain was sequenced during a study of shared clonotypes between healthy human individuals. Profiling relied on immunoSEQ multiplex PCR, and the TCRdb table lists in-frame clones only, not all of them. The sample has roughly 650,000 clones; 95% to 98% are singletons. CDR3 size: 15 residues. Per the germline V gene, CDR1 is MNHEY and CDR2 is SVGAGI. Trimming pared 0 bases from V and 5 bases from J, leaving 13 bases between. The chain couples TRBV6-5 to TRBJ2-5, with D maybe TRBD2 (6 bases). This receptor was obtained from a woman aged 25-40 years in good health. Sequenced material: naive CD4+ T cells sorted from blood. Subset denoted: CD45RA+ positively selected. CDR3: CASSYSILRDETQYF. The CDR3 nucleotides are TGTGCCAGCAGTTACTCGATTCTGCGGGATGAGACCCAGTACTTC.